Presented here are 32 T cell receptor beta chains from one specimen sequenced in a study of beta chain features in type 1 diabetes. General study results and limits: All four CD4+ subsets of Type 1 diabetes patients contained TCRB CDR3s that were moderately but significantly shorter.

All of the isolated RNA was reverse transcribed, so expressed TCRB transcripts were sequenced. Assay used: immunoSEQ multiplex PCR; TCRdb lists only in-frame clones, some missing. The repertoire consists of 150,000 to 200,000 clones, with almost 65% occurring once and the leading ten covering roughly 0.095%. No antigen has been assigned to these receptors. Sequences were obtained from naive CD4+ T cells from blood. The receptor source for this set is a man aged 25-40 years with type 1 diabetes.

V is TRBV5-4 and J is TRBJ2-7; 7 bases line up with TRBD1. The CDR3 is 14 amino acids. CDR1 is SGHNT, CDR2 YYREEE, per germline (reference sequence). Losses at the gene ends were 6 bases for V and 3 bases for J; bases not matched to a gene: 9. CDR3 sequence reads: CASNPGTDVYEQYF. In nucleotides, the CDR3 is TGTGCCAGCAACCCCGGGACAGATGTCTACGAGCAGTACTTC.

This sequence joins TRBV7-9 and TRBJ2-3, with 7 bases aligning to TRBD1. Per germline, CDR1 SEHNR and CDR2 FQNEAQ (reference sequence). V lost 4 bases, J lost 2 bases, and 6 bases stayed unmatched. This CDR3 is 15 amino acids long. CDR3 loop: CASSSGQVFTDTQYF. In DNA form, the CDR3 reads TGTGCCAGCAGCTCAGGACAGGTATTCACAGATACGCAGTATTTT.

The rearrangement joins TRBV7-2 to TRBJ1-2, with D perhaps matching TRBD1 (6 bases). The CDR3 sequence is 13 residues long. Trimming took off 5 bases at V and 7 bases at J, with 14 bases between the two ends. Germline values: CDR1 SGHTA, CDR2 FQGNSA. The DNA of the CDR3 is TGTGCCAGCAGCCCCACAGGGATCCTTGGCTACACCTTC. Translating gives CASSPTGILGYTF.

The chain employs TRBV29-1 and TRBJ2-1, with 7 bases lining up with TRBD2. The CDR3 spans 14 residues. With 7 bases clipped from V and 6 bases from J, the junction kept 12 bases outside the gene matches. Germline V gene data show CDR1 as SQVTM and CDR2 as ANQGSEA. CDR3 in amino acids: CSAAPASGFNEQFF. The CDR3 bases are TGCAGCGCCGCCCCGGCTAGCGGCTTCAATGAGCAGTTCTTC.

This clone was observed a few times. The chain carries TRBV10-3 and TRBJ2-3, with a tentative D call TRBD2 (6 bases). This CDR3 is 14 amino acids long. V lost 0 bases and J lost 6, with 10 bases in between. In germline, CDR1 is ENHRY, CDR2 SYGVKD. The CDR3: CAISESTSRDTQYF. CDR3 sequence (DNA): TGTGCCATCAGTGAGTCCACTAGCAGGGATACGCAGTATTTT.

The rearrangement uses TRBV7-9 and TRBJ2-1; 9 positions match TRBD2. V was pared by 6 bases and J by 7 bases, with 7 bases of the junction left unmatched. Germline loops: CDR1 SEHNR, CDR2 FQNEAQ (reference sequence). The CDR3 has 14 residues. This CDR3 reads CASRGTSHFNEQFF. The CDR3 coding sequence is TGTGCCAGCAGAGGGACTAGCCATTTTAATGAGCAGTTCTTC.

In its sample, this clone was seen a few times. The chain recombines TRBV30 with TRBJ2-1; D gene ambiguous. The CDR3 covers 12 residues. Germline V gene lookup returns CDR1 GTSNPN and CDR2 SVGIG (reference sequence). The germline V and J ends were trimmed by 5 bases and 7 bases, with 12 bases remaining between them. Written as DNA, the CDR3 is TGTGCCTGGGTGCAGGCGTGGAATGAGCAGTTCTTC. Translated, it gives CAWVQAWNEQFF.

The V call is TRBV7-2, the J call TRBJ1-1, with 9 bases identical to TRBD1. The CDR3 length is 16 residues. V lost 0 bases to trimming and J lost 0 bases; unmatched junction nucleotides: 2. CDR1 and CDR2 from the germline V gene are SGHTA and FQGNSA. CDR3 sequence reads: CASSLAGTGLNTEAFF. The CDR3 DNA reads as TGTGCCAGCAGCTTAGCGGGGACAGGGTTGAACACTGAAGCTTTCTTT.

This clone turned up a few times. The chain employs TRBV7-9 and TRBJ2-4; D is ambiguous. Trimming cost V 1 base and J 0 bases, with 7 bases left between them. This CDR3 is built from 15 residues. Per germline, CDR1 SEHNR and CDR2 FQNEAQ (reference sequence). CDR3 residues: CASSLVHGAKNIQYF. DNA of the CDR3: TGTGCCAGCAGCTTAGTTCATGGAGCCAAAAACATTCAGTACTTC.

The CDR3 sequence: CAIRENEKLFF. CDR3 bases: TGTGCCATCAGGGAGAATGAAAAACTGTTTTTT. This rearrangement joins TRBV10-3 to TRBJ1-4, with no clear D. The CDR3 has 11 amino acids. Deletions cut 6 bases from V and 5 bases from J, with 4 bases between. CDR1 is ENHRY, CDR2 SYGVKD, per germline.

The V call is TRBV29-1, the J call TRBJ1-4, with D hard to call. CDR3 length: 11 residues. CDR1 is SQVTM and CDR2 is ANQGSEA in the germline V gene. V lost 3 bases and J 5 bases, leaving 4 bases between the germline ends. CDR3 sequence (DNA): TGCAGCGTTGAGACCAATGAAAAACTGTTTTTT. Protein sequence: CSVETNEKLFF.

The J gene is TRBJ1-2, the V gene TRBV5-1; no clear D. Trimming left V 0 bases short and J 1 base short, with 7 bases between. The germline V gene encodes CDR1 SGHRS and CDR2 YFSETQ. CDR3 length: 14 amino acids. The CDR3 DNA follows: TGCGCCAGCAGCTTGGCGGCAGTTAACTATGGCTACACCTTC. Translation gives CASSLAAVNYGYTF.

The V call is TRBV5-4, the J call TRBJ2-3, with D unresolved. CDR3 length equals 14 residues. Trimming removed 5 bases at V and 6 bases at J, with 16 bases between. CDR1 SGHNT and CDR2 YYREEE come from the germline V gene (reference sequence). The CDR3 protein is CASSMRYEVDTQYF. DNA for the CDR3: TGTGCCAGCAGTATGCGGTATGAAGTTGATACGCAGTATTTT.

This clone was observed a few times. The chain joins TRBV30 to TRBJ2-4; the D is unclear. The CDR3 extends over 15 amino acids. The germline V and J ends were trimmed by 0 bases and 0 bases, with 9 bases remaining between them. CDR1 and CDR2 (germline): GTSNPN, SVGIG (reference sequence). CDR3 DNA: TGTGCCTGGAGTGTAGAGGAGAGAGCCAAAAACATTCAGTACTTC. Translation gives CAWSVEERAKNIQYF. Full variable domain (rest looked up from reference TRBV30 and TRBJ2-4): SQTIHQWPATLVQPVGSPLSLECTVEGTSNPNLYWYRQAAGRGLQLLFYSVGIGQISSEVPQNLSASRPQDRQFILSSKKLLLSDSGFYLCAWSVEERAKNIQYFGAGTRLSVL.

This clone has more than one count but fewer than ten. CDR3 protein: CASSQYRSTDTQYF. In nucleotides, the CDR3 is TGCGCCAGCAGCCAGTACAGGTCTACAGATACGCAGTATTTT. This rearrangement joins TRBV4-3 to TRBJ2-3; tentative D call: TRBD1 (5 bases). Trimming removed 3 bases from V and 3 bases from J, with 10 bases in between. The CDR3 spans 14 residues. Germline-derived CDR1 and CDR2 are LGHNA and YSLEER.

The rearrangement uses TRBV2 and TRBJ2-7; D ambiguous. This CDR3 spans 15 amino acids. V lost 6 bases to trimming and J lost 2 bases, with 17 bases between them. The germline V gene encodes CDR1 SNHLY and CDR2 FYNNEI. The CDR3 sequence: CASRRLAAIAYEQYF. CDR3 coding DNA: TGTGCCAGCAGGCGACTGGCAGCTATAGCCTACGAGCAGTACTTC.

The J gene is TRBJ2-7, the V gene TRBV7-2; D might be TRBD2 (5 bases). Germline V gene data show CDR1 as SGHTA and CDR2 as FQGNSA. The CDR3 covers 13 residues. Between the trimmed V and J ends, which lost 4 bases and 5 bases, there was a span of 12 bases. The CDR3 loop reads CASSSPRENEQYF. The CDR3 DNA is TGTGCCAGCAGCTCGCCGAGGGAAAACGAGCAGTACTTC.

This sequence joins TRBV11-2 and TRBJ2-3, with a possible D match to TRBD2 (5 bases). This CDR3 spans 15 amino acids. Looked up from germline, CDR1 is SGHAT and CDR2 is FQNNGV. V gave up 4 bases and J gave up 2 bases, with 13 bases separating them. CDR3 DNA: TGTGCCAGCAGCTCCTTGGACTTCGCCACAGATACGCAGTATTTT. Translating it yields CASSSLDFATDTQYF.

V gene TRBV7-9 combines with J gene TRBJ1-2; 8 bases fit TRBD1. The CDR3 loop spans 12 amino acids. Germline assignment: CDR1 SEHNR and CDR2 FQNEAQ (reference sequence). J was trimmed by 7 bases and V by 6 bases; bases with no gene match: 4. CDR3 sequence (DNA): TGTGCCAGCAGTCAGGGGGCGCTTGGCTACACCTTC. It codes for CASSQGALGYTF.

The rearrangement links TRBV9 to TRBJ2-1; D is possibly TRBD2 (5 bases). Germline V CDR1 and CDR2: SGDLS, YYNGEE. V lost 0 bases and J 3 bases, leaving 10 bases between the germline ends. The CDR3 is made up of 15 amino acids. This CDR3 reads CASSVDSANYNEQFF. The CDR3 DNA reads TGTGCCAGCAGCGTAGATAGCGCGAACTACAATGAGCAGTTCTTC.

The CDR3 loop is CASSWGTGPYYGYTF. CDR3 sequence (DNA): TGTGCCAGCAGTTGGGGAACAGGCCCCTACTATGGCTACACCTTC. V gene TRBV27 combines with J gene TRBJ1-2, with D maybe TRBD1 (5 bases). The CDR3 runs to 15 residues. Trimming took off 4 bases at V and 3 bases at J, with 15 bases between the two ends. The germline V gene has CDR1 MNHEY and CDR2 SMNVEV (reference sequence).

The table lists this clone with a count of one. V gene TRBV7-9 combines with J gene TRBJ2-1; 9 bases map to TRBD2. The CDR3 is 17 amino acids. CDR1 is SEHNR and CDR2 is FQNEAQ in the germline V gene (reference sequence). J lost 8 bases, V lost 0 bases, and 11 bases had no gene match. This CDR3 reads CASSLAVTSGLGDEQFF. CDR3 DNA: TGTGCCAGCAGCTTAGCGGTTACTAGCGGGCTTGGGGATGAGCAGTTCTTC. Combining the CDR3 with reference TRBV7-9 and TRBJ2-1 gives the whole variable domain DTGVSQNPRHKITKRGQNVTFRCDPISEHNRLYWYRQTLGQGPEFLTYFQNEAQLEKSRLLSDRFSAERPKGSFSTLEIQRTEQGDSAMYLCASSLAVTSGLGDEQFFGPGTRLTVL.

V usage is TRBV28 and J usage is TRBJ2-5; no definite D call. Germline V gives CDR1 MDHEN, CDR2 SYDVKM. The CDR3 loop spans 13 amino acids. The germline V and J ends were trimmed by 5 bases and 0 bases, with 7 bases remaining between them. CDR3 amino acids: CASSTRDQETQYF. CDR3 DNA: TGTGCCAGCAGTACCCGGGACCAAGAGACCCAGTACTTC.

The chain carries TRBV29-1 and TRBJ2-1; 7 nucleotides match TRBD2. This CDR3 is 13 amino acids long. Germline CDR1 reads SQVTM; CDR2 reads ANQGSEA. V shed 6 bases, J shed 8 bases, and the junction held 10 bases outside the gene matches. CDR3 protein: CSVDPVGGDEQFF. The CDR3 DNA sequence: TGCAGCGTGGACCCTGTGGGGGGGGATGAGCAGTTCTTC.

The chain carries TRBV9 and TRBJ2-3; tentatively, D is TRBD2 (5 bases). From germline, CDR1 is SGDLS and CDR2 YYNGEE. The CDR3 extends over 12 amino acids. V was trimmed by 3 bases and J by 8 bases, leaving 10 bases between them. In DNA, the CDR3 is TGTGCCAGCAGCGAGGATGCGGGTACGCAGTATTTT. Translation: CASSEDAGTQYF.

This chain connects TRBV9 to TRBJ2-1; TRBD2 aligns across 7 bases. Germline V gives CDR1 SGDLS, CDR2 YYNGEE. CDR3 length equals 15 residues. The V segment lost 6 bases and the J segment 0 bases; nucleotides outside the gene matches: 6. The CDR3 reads CASTRGVGSYNEQFF. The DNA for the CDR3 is TGTGCCAGCACCCGGGGGGTGGGCTCCTACAATGAGCAGTTCTTC.

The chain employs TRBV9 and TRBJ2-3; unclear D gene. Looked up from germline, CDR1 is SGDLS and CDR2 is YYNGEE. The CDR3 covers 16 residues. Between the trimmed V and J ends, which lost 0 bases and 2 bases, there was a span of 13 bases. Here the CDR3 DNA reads TGTGCCAGCAGCGTAGCGGCTTACAGCCCCACAGATACGCAGTATTTT. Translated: CASSVAAYSPTDTQYF. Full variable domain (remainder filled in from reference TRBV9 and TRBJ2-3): DSGVTQTPKHLITATGQRVTLRCSPRSGDLSVYWYQQSLDQGLQFLIQYYNGEERAKGNILERFSAQQFPDLHSELNLSSLELGDSALYFCASSVAAYSPTDTQYFGPGTRLTVL.

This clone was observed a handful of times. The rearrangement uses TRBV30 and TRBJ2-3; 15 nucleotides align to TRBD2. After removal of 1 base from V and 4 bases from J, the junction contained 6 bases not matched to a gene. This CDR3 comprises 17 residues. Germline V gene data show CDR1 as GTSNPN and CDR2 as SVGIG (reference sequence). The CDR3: CAWSATRTSGGADTQYF. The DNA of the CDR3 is TGTGCCTGGAGTGCCACAAGGACTAGCGGGGGGGCAGATACGCAGTATTTT.

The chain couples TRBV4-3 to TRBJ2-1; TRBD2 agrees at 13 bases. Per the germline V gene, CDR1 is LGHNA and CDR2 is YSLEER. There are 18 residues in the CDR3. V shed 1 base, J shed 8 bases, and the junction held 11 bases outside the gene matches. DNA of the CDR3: TGCGCCAGCAGCCAAGGTATTTCGACTAGCGGGGGGACGTATGAGCAGTTCTTC. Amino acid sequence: CASSQGISTSGGTYEQFF.

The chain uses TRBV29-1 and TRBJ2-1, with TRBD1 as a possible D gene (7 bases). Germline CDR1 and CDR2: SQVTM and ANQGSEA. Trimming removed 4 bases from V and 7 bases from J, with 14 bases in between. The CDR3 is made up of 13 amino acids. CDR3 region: CSVVEGAGNEQFF. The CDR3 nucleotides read TGCAGCGTTGTGGAGGGGGCGGGGAATGAGCAGTTCTTC.

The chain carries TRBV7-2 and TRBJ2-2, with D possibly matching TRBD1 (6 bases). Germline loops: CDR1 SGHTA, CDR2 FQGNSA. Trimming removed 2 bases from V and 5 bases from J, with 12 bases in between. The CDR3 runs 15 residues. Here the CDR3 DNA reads TGTGCCAGCAGCTTATTTACAGGGTGGACCGGGGAGCTGTTTTTT. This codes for CASSLFTGWTGELFF.

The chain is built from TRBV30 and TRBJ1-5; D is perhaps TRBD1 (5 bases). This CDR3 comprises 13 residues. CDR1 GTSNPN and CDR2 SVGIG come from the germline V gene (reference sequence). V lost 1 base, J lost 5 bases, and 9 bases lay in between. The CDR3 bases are TGTGCCTGGAGTGGGGGCAGGGATCAGCCCCAGCATTTT. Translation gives CAWSGGRDQPQHF. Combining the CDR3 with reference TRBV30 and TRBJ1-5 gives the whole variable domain SQTIHQWPATLVQPVGSPLSLECTVEGTSNPNLYWYRQAAGRGLQLLFYSVGIGQISSEVPQNLSASRPQDRQFILSSKKLLLSDSGFYLCAWSGGRDQPQHFGDGTRLSIL.